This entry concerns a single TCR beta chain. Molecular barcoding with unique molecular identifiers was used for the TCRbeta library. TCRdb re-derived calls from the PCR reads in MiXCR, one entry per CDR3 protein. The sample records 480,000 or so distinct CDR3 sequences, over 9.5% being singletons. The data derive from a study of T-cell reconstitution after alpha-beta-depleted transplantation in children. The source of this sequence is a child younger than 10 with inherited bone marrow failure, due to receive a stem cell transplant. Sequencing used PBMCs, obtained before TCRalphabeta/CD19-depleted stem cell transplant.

CDR3 region: CSAGRTGGYEQYF. CDR3 sequence (DNA): TGCAGCGCGGGCAGGACAGGGGGCTACGAGCAGTACTTC. V and J are TRBV29-1 and TRBJ2-7; 10 bases are a match to TRBD1. The CDR3 extends over 13 amino acids. Germline V gene sequence: CDR1 SQVTM, CDR2 ANQGSEA. Unmatched junction bases numbered 6, after V lost 7 bases and J lost 3 bases.